This TCR beta chain was retrieved from a study of patients and donors after allogeneic stem cell transplantation. TCRdb re-called the RT-PCR reads with MiXCR, one entry per CDR3 protein. The sample yields about 410,000 distinct CDR3 sequences, 16% seen once. The germline V and J ends were trimmed by 7 bases and 4 bases, with 17 bases remaining between them. This CDR3 contains 14 residues. The germline V gene has CDR1 SGHRS and CDR2 YFSETQ. The V gene is TRBV5-1, the J gene TRBJ1-1; D may be TRBD1 (6 bases). Sequences were obtained from blood, either unsorted or a sorted T cell fraction (not recorded which). This clonotype was sampled from a human donor who was either an allogeneic HSCT recipient or a stem cell or donor lymphocyte infusion donor (not recorded which). It is not recorded whose cells these are; they may come from a transplant donor. The CDR3 loop reads CASQTTGLGTEAFF. CDR3 DNA: TGCGCCAGCCAGACTACAGGGCTGGGCACTGAAGCTTTCTTT. Using reference TRBV5-1 and TRBJ1-1 for the parts outside the CDR3, the full variable domain is KAGVTQTPRYLIKTRGQQVTLSCSPISGHRSVSWYQQTPGQGLQFLFEYFSETQRNKGNFPGRFSGRQFSNSRSEMNVSTLELGDSALYLCASQTTGLGTEAFFGQGTRLTVV.